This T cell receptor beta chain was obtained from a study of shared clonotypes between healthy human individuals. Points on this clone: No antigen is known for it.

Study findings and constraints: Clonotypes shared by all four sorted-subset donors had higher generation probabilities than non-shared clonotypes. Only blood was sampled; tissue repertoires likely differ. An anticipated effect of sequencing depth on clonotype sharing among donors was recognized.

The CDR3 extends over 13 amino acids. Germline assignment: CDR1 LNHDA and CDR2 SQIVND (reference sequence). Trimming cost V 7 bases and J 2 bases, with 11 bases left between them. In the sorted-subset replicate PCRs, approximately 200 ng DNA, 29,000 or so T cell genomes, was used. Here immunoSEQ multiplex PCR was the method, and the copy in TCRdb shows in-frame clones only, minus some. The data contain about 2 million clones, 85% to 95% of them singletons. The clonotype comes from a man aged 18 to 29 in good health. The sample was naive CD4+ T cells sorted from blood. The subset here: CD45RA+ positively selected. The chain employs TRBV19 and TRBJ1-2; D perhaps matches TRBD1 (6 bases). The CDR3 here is CASTGAGNYGYTF. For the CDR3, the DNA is TGTGCCAGTACAGGGGCGGGAAACTATGGCTACACCTTC.